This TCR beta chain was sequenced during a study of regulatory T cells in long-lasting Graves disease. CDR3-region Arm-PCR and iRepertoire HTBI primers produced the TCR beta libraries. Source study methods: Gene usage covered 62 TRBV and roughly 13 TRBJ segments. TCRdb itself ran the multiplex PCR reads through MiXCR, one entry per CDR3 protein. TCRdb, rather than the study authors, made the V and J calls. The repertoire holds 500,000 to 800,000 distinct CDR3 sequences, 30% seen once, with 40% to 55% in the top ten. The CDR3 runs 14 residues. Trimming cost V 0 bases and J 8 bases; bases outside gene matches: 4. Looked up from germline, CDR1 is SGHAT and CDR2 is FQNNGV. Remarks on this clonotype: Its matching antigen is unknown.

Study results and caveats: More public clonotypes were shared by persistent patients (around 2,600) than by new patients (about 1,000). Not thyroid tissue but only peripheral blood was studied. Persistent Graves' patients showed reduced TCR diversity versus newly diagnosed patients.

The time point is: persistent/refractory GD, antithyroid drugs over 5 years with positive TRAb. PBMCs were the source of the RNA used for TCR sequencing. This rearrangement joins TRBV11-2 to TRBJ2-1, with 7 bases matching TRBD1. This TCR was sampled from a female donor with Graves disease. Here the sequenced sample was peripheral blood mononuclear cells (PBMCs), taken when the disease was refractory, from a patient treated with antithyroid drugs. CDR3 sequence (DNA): TGTGCCAGCAGCTTAGATAGAGGGGGCCATGAGCAGTTCTTC. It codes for CASSLDRGGHEQFF.